This T cell receptor (beta chain) was profiled in a study of T cells after yellow fever vaccination. Study at large: Preparing low-cell-number fractions relied on SMART-Seq v4 Ultra Low Input. Whole-study results and caveats: Subsequent booster samples again held most clones from primary vaccination (96% CD4, nearly 90% CD8). The bulk population could contribute abundant contaminating clonotypes to FACS-sorted repertoires. Though it reached lower strength, the secondary response hit its peak faster, day 5 versus 15.

Trimming cost V 10 bases and J 1 base, with 19 bases left between them. CDR1 and CDR2 from the germline V gene are MGHDK and SYGVNS. The CDR3 contains 15 residues. TCRdb analysed the 5' RACE reads with MiXCR anew, one entry per CDR3 protein. The sample yields some 240,000 distinct CDR3 sequences, about 3% seen once. This clonotype came up many times. The antigen remains unidentified. Sample: CD4+ T cells sorted from PBMCs, taken 10 days after the yellow fever booster vaccination. The source of this sequence is a man aged 18 to 30 who received the YFV17D yellow fever vaccine. The chain has TRBV25-1 and TRBJ1-1; D may be TRBD1 (5 bases). Here the CDR3 DNA reads TGTGCCACCGTACCTCCGGGACGGGCGAACACTGAAGCTTTCTTT. As protein: CATVPPGRANTEAFF.